A single sample gave rise to the 17 T cell receptor beta chains below, sequenced in a study of cytomegalovirus exposure and HLA in healthy donors. This PCR relied on a set of 60 Vbeta primers and 13 Jbeta primers. Generated by immunoSEQ multiplex PCR, the TCRdb table keeps only in-frame clones and is missing some. Here the sample spans about 190,000 clones, around 79% being singletons. Sequencing was done on a sample of PBMCs. These receptors all stem from a woman aged 18-29 years in good health and CMV-seronegative.

This clone was seen just once. The V and J genes are TRBV4-1 and TRBJ2-7, with D possibly being TRBD2 (5 bases). V dropped 1 base and J dropped 5 bases, with 9 bases sitting between them. Germline CDR1 is MGHRA and CDR2 is YSYEKL. There are 13 residues in the CDR3. CDR3 in amino acids: CASSQGGYHEQYF. The CDR3 DNA reads as TGCGCCAGCAGCCAAGGCGGGTATCACGAGCAGTACTTC.

This chain links TRBV11-2 with TRBJ2-7, with D possibly TRBD1 on 5 matching bases. The CDR3 has 16 amino acids. Germline CDR1 reads SGHAT; CDR2 reads FQNNGV. Deletions cut 1 base from V and 0 bases from J, with 13 bases between. Here the CDR3 DNA reads TGTGCCAGCAGCTTAGTATTCTCGACAGCCTCCTACGAGCAGTACTTC. Amino acid sequence: CASSLVFSTASYEQYF. Using reference TRBV11-2 and TRBJ2-7 for the parts outside the CDR3, the full variable domain is EAGVAQSPRYKIIEKRQSVAFWCNPISGHATLYWYQQILGQGPKLLIQFQNNGVVDDSQLPKDRFSAERLKGVDSTLKIQPAKLEDSAVYLCASSLVFSTASYEQYFGPGTRLTVT.

The chain recombines TRBV5-8 with TRBJ2-7; 13 bases map to TRBD2. Germline CDR1 SGHTS, CDR2 YDEGEE. V trimming: 1 base; J trimming: 9 bases; junction bases outside the gene matches: 7. This CDR3 is built from 15 residues. DNA for the CDR3: TGTGCCAGCAGCTTGATGGAACTAGCGGGAGGGACGCAGTACTTC. This sequence encodes CASSLMELAGGTQYF. Together with reference TRBV5-8 and TRBJ2-7, the CDR3 gives the full variable domain: EAGVTQSPTHLIKTRGQQATLRCSPISGHTSVYWYQQALGLGLQFLLWYDEGEERNRGNFPPRFSGRQFPNYSSELNVNALELEDSALYLCASSLMELAGGTQYFGPGTRLTVT.

The J gene is TRBJ2-2, the V gene TRBV5-4; TRBD2 might be the D (7 bases). Germline CDR1 is SGHNT and CDR2 is YYREEE (reference sequence). This CDR3 contains 16 residues. Trimming shortened V by 6 bases and J by 5 bases, and 20 bases separated the two germline ends. The CDR3 sequence is CASTNRLGGGTGELFF. DNA for the CDR3: TGTGCCAGCACCAACCGGTTAGGGGGAGGGACCGGGGAGCTGTTTTTT.

The gene calls are TRBV6-5 and TRBJ1-4; D is possibly TRBD1 (5 bases). Germline lookup yields CDR1 MNHEY and CDR2 SVGAGI. Trimming shortened V by 2 bases and J by 8 bases, and 12 bases separated the two germline ends. This CDR3 region has 14 residues. This CDR3 is CASSYRRRGEKLFF. CDR3 nucleotide sequence: TGTGCCAGCAGTTACAGGAGGCGGGGCGAAAAACTGTTTTTT.

The J gene is TRBJ2-7, the V gene TRBV21-1; the table's D call, TRBD1, has no DNA check behind it. TRBV21-1 is designated a pseudogene. This CDR3 comprises 16 residues. The CDR3 spells CASTTGRDRVPYEQYF. The CDR3 DNA reads as TGTGCCAGCACTACTGGGCGGGACAGGGTCCCCTACGAGCAGTACTTC.

About this clone: One end of the junction does not line up with germline, which may come from a read error. This chain joins TRBV5-6 and TRBJ1-1, with a tentative D call TRBD1 (6 bases). Germline V gene data show CDR1 as SGHDT and CDR2 as YYEEEE. The CDR3 length is 15 residues. CDR3 in amino acids: CASRLAGTIDTEAFF. The CDR3 nucleotides are TGTGCCAGCCGCTTAGCCGGGACAATCGACACTGAAGCTTTCTTT.

The chain has TRBV7-9 and TRBJ1-3, with D perhaps matching TRBD1 (5 bases). CDR1 is SEHNR, CDR2 FQNEAQ, per germline (reference sequence). This CDR3 region has 16 residues. Deletions cut 5 bases from V and 4 bases from J, with 18 bases between. Written as DNA, the CDR3 is TGTGCCAGCAGCGTCGCAGGGTCTGCCGTAGGAAACACCATATATTTT. The encoded protein is CASSVAGSAVGNTIYF.

This clone turned up a few times. The chain uses TRBV7-6 and TRBJ1-5; TRBD1 matches 7 bases. Germline assignment: CDR1 SGHVS and CDR2 FNYEAQ. The CDR3 runs 13 residues. V shed 5 bases and J 7 bases; nucleotides not matched to a gene: 5. The CDR3 nucleotides are TGTGCCAGCAGCCACGGACAGGCCCAGCCCCAGCATTTT. Amino acids: CASSHGQAQPQHF.

This CDR3 reads CASSFDRGTEAFF. The CDR3 DNA sequence: TGTGCCAGCAGCTTTGACAGGGGCACTGAAGCTTTCTTT. V and J are TRBV5-4 and TRBJ1-1; 8 bases match TRBD1. Germline trimming cut 2 bases from V and 4 bases from J; bases unmatched to any gene: 1. The CDR3 has 13 residues. Germline CDR1 and CDR2: SGHNT and YYREEE (reference sequence). The entire variable domain, with the rest obtained from reference TRBV5-4 and TRBJ1-1, is as follows: ETGVTQSPTHLIKTRGQQVTLRCSSQSGHNTVSWYQQALGQGPQFIFQYYREEENGRGNFPPRFSGLQFPNYSSELNVNALELDDSALYLCASSFDRGTEAFFGQGTRLTVV.

Only one count was recorded for this clone. This rearrangement joins TRBV5-6 to TRBJ2-3, with TRBD2 as a possible D gene (6 bases). Looked up from germline, CDR1 is SGHDT and CDR2 is YYEEEE. There are 17 residues in the CDR3. V dropped 4 bases and J dropped 2 bases, with 20 bases sitting between them. The CDR3 reads CASSPLATGENTDTQYF. The CDR3 bases are TGTGCCAGCAGCCCGCTAGCGACCGGAGAAAACACAGATACGCAGTATTTT.

For the CDR3, the DNA is TGTGCCTGGAGTGGGGCAGGGGCTGCTGGAAACACCATATATTTT. Its translation is CAWSGAGAAGNTIYF. J is TRBJ1-3 and V is TRBV30, with D possibly being TRBD1 (6 bases). The ends were cut back, 1 base at V and 2 bases at J, with 12 bases in the middle. Germline CDR1 is GTSNPN and CDR2 is SVGIG (reference sequence). This CDR3 is 15 amino acids long.

The chain has TRBV5-6 and TRBJ2-7, with TRBD1 matching 9 bases. CDR1 is SGHDT, CDR2 YYEEEE, per germline. This CDR3 is built from 15 residues. With V trimmed by 3 bases and J by 1 base, 5 bases remained unmatched. CDR3 loop: CASSYTGGPSYEQYF. In nucleotides, the CDR3 is TGTGCCAGCAGCTATACAGGGGGCCCTTCCTACGAGCAGTACTTC.

The V and J genes are TRBV4-1 and TRBJ2-7; 8 bases match TRBD1. The CDR3 has 15 amino acids. Germline-derived CDR1 and CDR2 are MGHRA and YSYEKL. The J segment lost 2 bases and the V segment lost 5 bases, leaving 8 bases of the junction unmatched. DNA for the CDR3: TGCGCCAGCAGCGCACGACAGGGGCCAACCTACGAGCAGTACTTC. This translates into CASSARQGPTYEQYF.

The gene calls are TRBV7-6 and TRBJ2-7, with D possibly being TRBD1 (6 bases). V was cut by 5 bases and J by 2 bases, with 10 bases left in between. Germline V gene sequence: CDR1 SGHVS, CDR2 FNYEAQ. This CDR3 is 13 amino acids long. As DNA, the CDR3 is TGTGCCAGCAGCCCCGGACAGCCCTACGAGCAGTACTTC. Amino acid sequence: CASSPGQPYEQYF. The full variable domain, its missing parts supplied by reference TRBV7-6 and TRBJ2-7, is GAGVSQSPRYKVTKRGQDVALRCDPISGHVSLYWYRQALGQGPEFLTYFNYEAQQDKSGLPNDRFSAERPEGSISTLTIQRTEQRDSAMYRCASSPGQPYEQYFGPGTRLTVT.

In DNA, the CDR3 is TGTGCCAGCAGCTTGGGTTCCGCGGGTTCCCTTGGGACCCAGTACTTC. Protein: CASSLGSAGSLGTQYF. V usage is TRBV5-4 and J usage is TRBJ2-5, with D possibly being TRBD2 (5 bases). This CDR3 is 16 amino acids long. CDR1 is SGHNT and CDR2 is YYREEE in the germline V gene (reference sequence). Trimming pared 0 bases from V and 7 bases from J, leaving 19 bases between.

The chain has TRBV5-4 and TRBJ2-5; D possibly corresponds to TRBD2 (5 bases). Trimming removed 6 bases from V and 2 bases from J, with 11 bases in between. The germline gives CDR1 SGHNT, CDR2 YYREEE (reference sequence). The length of the CDR3 is 13 residues. The CDR3 DNA reads as TGTGCCAGCAACCGTGGCGGGCAAGAGACCCAGTACTTC. Encoded protein: CASNRGGQETQYF.